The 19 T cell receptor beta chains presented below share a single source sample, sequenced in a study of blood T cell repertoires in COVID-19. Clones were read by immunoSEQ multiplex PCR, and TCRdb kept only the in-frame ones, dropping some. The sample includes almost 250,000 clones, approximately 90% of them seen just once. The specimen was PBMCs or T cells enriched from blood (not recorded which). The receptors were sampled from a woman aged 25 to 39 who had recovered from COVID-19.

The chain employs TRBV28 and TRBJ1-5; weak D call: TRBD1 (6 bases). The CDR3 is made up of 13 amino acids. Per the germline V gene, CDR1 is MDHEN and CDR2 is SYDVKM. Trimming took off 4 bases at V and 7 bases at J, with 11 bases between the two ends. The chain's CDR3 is CASSWGGAQPQHF. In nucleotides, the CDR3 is TGTGCCAGCAGTTGGGGGGGGGCACAGCCCCAGCATTTT.

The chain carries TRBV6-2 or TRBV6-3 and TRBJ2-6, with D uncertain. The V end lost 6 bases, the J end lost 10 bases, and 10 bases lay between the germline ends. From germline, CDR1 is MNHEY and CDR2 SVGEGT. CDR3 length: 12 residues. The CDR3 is CASSLTRNVLTF. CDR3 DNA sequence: TGTGCCAGCAGCCTAACCAGGAACGTCCTGACTTTC.

This chain's CDR3 is CASSIGPGAGTDTQYF. The CDR3 nucleotides read TGTGCCAGTAGTATAGGTCCGGGAGCGGGCACAGATACGCAGTATTTT. The genes are TRBV19 and TRBJ2-3, with D perhaps matching TRBD2 (6 bases). The V gene's germline CDR1 is LNHDA and CDR2 SQIVND (reference sequence). Trimming stripped 1 base from V and 1 base from J, with 12 bases between. The CDR3 is 16 residues long.

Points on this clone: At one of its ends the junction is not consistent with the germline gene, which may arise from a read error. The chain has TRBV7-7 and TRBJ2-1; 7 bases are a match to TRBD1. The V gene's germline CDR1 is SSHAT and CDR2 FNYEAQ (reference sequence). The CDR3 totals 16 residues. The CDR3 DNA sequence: TGTGCTAGCAGCACCCGATTGACAGGGAACTACAATGAGCAGTTCTTC. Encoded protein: CASSTRLTGNYNEQFF.

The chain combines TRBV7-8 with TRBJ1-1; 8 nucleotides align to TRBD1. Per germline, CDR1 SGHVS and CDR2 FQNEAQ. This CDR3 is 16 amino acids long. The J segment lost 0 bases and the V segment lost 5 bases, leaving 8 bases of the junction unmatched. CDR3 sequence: CASSPRTGRMNTEAFF. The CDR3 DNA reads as TGTGCCAGCAGCCCCAGGACAGGGAGAATGAACACTGAAGCTTTCTTT.

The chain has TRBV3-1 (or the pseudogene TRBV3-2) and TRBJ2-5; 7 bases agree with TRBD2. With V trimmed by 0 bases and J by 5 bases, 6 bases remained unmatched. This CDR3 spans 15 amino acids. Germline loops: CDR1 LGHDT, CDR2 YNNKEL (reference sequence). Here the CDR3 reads CASSQDVAGVETQYF. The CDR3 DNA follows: TGTGCCAGCAGCCAAGATGTAGCGGGTGTGGAGACCCAGTACTTC.

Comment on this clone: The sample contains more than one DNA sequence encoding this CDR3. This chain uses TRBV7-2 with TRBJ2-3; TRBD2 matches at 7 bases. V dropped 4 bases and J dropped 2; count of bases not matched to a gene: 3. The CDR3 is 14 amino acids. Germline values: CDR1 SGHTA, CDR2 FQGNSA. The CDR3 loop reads CASSSGTITDTQYF. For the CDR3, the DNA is TGTGCCAGCAGCTCCGGGACTATCACAGATACGCAGTATTTT.

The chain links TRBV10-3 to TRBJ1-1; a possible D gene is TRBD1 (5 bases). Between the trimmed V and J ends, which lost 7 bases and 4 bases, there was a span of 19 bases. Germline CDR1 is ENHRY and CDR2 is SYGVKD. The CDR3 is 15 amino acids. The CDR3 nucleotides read TGTGCCATCAACCGGGACTCCTCGGGGGGCACTGAAGCTTTCTTT. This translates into CAINRDSSGGTEAFF.

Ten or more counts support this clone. This CDR3 is CASSPGSSKAFF. CDR3 in DNA: TGTGCCAGCAGCCCCGGGTCGTCCAAAGCTTTCTTT. This chain connects TRBV14 to TRBJ1-1; no clear D. The CDR3 spans 12 residues. Between the trimmed V and J ends, which lost 4 bases and 9 bases, there was a span of 12 bases. In germline, CDR1 is SGHDN, CDR2 FVKESK.

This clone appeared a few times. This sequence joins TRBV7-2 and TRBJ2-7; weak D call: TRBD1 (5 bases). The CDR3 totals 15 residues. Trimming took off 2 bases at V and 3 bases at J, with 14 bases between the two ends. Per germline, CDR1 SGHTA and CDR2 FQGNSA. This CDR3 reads CASSLQGNAGYEQYF. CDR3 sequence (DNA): TGTGCCAGCAGCTTACAGGGAAACGCCGGCTACGAGCAGTACTTC. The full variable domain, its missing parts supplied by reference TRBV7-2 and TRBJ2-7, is GAGVSQSPSNKVTEKGKDVELRCDPISGHTALYWYRQSLGQGLEFLIYFQGNSAPDKSGLPSDRFSAERTGGSVSTLTIQRTQQEDSAVYLCASSLQGNAGYEQYFGPGTRLTVT.

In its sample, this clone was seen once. The CDR3 sequence: CASSVGGLLQETQYF. The CDR3 coding sequence is TGTGCCAGCAGCGTAGGGGGACTACTCCAAGAGACCCAGTACTTC. The chain combines TRBV9 with TRBJ2-5; TRBD2 aligns across 7 bases. This CDR3 has 15 amino acids. Germline lookup yields CDR1 SGDLS and CDR2 YYNGEE. Losses at the gene ends were 0 bases for V and 1 base for J; bases not matched to a gene: 3.

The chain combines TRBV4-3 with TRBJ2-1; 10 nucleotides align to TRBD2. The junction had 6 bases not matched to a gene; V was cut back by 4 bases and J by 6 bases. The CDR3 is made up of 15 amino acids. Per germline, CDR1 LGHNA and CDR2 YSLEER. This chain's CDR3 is CASSLEIAGGNEQFF. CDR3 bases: TGCGCCAGCAGCCTCGAGATAGCGGGAGGCAATGAGCAGTTCTTC.

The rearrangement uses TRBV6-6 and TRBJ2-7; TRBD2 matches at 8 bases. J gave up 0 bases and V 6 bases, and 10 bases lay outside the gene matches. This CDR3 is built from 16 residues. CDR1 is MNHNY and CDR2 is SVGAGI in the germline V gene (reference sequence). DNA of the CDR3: TGTGCCAGCAGCCCAAACCGGGGGGGTTTCTCCTACGAGCAGTACTTC. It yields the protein CASSPNRGGFSYEQYF.

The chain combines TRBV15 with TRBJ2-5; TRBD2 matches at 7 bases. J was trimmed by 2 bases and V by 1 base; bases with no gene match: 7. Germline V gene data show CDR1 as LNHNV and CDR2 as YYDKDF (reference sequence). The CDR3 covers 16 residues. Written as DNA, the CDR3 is TGTGCCACCAGCAGAGCGGGGAGGGTCTTACAAGAGACCCAGTACTTC. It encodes CATSRAGRVLQETQYF.

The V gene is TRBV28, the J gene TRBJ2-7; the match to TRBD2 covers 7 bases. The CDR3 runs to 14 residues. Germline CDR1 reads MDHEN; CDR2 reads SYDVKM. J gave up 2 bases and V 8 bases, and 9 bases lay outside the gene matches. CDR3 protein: CASCTEAGAYEQYF. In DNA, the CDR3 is TGTGCCAGCTGCACGGAGGCGGGGGCCTACGAGCAGTACTTC.

In nucleotides, the CDR3 is TGTGCCAGCAGCGGGGCAGCATACAATCAGCCCCAGCATTTT. This translates into CASSGAAYNQPQHF. V is TRBV9 and J is TRBJ1-5; unclear D gene. Germline CDR1 reads SGDLS; CDR2 reads YYNGEE. Between the trimmed V and J ends, which lost 3 bases and 3 bases, there was a span of 10 bases. The CDR3 sequence is 14 residues long.

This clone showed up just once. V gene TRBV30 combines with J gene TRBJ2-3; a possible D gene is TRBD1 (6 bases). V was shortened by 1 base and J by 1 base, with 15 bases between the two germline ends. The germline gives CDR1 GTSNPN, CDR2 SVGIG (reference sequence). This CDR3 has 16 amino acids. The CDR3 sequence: CAWSASGQRGTDTQYF. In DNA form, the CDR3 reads TGTGCCTGGAGTGCCTCAGGACAGAGAGGCACAGATACGCAGTATTTT.

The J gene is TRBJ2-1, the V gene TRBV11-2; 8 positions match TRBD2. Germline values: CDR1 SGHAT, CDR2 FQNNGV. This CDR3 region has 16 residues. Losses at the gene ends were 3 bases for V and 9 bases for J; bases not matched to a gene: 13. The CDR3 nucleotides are TGTGCCAGCAGCTTGGTGCGAACGGGAGGGAATGGTGAGCAGTTCTTC. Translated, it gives CASSLVRTGGNGEQFF.

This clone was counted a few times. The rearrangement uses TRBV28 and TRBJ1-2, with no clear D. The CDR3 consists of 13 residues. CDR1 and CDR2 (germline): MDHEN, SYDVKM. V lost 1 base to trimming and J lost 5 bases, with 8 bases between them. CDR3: CASSLSNQYGYTF. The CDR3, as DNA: TGTGCCAGCAGTTTATCAAACCAGTATGGCTACACCTTC.